Listed here is a single T cell receptor (beta chain). No cognate antigen has been identified for it. The input lacks base qualities; no much larger clone sits a single base away. These data originate in a study of shared T cell receptors in the human thymus (dated by TCRdb to about 2021). For the wider study: The study examined how self-reactive, shared T-cell receptor alpha chains are generated in the human thymus.

There are 15 amino acids in the CDR3, from cysteine to phenylalanine inclusive. The retained sequence is limited to the CDR3, 45 bases, with the frame set at the first base. At the junction V is shortened by 0 bases and J by 1 base, with 9 bases in between. In the germline V gene, CDR1 corresponds to SGHRS and CDR2 to YFSETQ. Receptor libraries were prepared by the immunoSEQ multiplex PCR assay. Held by TCRdb, this immuneACCESS table contains in-frame sequences only and omits some clones. Under half of the omission traces to an unresolved V gene where checked; the cause of the rest is unknown. Counted in this sample were hundreds of thousands of clones; 70% to 90% of them appeared once. Approximately 0.01% of the sample goes to the ten largest clones. These data were likewise used in another study, on human thymus T cells. As noted in the second study: The donors were immunologically healthy infants in Finland who had open corrective cardiac surgery for congenital heart defects. Thymus tissue was collected as surgical resects that were removed during corrective cardiac surgery. Biased V and J gene segment usage appeared to be present in both thymic and peripheral blood repertoires. The related research reported highly overlapping thymic TCR repertoires among unrelated individuals. TCR alpha and beta repertoires from about 8 infant thymus samples and a few related peripheral blood samples were characterized in the study. Donor ages ranged from roughly 6 to 250 days, and the cohort comprised 5 to 7 male and two female infants. Thymocytes were freed from the tissue by mechanical means and kept at -70 degrees C as pellets of roughly 9.5-31 million cells. A QIAsymphony instrument was used to extract genomic DNA from the frozen cell pellets. The immunoSEQ multiplex PCR assay was used to amplify the TCRB and TCRAD loci from a standardized amount of quality-controlled genomic DNA. Amplicons spanned the V(D)J region at a length sufficient to cover the CDR3 and identify V and J genes. Amplicon sequencing was performed on an Illumina platform through the commercial immunoSEQ service. Primer bias and sequencing errors were corrected as previously described, and TCRAD and TCRB were defined on the basis of the IMGT database. Analysis of the repertoires was done with immunoSEQ Analyzer 3.0 and VDJTools and included basic statistics, V/J segment usage, diversity estimates, rarefaction and pairwise overlap. Diversity was estimated with Chao1, ChaoE, Efron-Thisted, Shannon and inverse Simpson indices, and also on datasets down-sampled to the smallest sample. For repertoire overlap, CDR3 nucleotide sequence, V gene and J gene had to match strictly, and clustering was done by Jaccard-based multidimensional scaling. On average, thymus samples yielded around 800,000 unique TCRB clonotypes, whereas blood samples yielded about 84,000.

The chain is encoded by TRBV5-1 joined to TRBJ2-3; TRBD1 is a possible D gene, resting on 5 matching bases. The sequence came from a girl under three years old with a congenital heart defect. Donor details come from another sample of the same person, matched by shared clones. The sample consisted of thymocytes. The nucleotide sequence reads as follows: TGCGCCAGCAGCTTGGAGGGGTACGGCACAGATACGCAGTATTTT. The translation is CASSLEGYGTDTQYF.